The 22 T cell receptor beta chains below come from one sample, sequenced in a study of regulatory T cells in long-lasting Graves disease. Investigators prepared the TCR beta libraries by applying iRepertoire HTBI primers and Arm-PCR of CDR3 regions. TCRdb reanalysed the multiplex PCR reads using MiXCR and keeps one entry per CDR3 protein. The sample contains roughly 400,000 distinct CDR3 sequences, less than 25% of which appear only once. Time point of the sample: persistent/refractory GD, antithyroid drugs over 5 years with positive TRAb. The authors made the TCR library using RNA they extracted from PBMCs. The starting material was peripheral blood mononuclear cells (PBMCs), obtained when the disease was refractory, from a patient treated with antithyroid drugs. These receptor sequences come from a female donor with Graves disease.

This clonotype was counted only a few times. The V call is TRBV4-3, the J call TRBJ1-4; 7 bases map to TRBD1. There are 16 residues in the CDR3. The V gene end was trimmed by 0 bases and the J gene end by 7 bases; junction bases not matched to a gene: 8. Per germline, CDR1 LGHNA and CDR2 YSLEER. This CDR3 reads CASSQDYPGGSEKLFF. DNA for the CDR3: TGCGCCAGCAGCCAAGATTATCCAGGGGGTAGTGAAAAACTGTTTTTT.

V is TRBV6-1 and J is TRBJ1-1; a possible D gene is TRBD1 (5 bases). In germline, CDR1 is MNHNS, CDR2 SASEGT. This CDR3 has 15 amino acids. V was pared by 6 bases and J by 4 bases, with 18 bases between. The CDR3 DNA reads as TGTGCCAGCAGCCGGCTCCGGCAGGGATTCACTGAAGCTTTCTTT. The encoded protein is CASSRLRQGFTEAFF.

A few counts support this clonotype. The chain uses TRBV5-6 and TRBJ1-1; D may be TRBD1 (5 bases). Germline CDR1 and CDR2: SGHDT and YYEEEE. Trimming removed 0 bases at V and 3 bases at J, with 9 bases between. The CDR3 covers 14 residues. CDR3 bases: TGTGCCAGCAGCTTGGCAGGGCGGGACACTGAAGCTTTCTTT. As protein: CASSLAGRDTEAFF.

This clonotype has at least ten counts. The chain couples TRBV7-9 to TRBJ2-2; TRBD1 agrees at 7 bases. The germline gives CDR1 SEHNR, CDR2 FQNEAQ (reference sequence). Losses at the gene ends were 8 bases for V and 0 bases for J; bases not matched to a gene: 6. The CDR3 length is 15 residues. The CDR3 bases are TGTGCCAGCCGCCCGGGACAGACGAACACCGGGGAGCTGTTTTTT. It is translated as CASRPGQTNTGELFF.

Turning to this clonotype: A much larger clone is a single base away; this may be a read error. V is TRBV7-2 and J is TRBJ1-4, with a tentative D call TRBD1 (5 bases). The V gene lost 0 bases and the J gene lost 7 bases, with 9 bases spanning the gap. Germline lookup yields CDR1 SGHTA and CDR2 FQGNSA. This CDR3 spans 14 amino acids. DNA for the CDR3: TGTGCCAGCAGCTTAGCACGGGACGGTGAAAAACTGTTTTTT. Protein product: CASSLARDGEKLFF.

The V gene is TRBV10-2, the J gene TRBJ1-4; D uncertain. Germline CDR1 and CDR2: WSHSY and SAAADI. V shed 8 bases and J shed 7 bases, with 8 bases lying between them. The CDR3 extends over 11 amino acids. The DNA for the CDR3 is TGCGCCAGCCAGCTAGCTGAAAAACTGTTTTTT. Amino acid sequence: CASQLAEKLFF.

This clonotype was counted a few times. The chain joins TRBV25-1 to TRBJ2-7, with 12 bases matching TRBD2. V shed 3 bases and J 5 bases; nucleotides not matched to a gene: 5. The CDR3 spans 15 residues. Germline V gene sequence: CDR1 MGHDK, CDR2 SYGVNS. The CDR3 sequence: CASSDRTSGNDEQYF. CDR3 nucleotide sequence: TGTGCCAGCAGTGATAGGACTAGCGGGAATGACGAGCAGTACTTC.

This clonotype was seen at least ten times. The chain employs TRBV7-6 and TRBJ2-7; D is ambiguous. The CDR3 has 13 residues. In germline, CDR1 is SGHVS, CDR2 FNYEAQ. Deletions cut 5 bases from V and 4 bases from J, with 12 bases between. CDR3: CASSAIDHYEQYF. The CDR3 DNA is TGTGCCAGCAGCGCTATTGACCATTACGAGCAGTACTTC. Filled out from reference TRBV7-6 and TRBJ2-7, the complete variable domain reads GAGVSQSPRYKVTKRGQDVALRCDPISGHVSLYWYRQALGQGPEFLTYFNYEAQQDKSGLPNDRFSAERPEGSISTLTIQRTEQRDSAMYRCASSAIDHYEQYFGPGTRLTVT.

CDR3: CASSQSTDTQYF. The CDR3 coding sequence is TGTGCCAGCTCACAAAGCACAGATACGCAGTATTTT. The chain has TRBV18 and TRBJ2-3, with D hard to call. The CDR3 totals 12 residues. In germline, CDR1 is KGHSH, CDR2 LQKENI. The ends were cut back, 4 bases at V and 0 bases at J, with 2 bases in the middle. Drawing the rest from reference TRBV18 and TRBJ2-3, the complete variable domain is NAGVMQNPRHLVRRRGQEARLRCSPMKGHSHVYWYRQLPEEGLKFMVYLQKENIIDESGMPKERFSAEFPKEGPSILRIQQVVRGDSAAYFCASSQSTDTQYFGPGTRLTVL.

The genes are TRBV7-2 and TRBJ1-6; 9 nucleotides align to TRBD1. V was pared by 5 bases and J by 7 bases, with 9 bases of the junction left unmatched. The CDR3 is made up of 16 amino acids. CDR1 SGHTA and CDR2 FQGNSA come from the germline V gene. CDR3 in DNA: TGTGCCAGCAGCCAGAGGGGACAGGGCGACAATTCACCCCTCCACTTT. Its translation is CASSQRGQGDNSPLHF.

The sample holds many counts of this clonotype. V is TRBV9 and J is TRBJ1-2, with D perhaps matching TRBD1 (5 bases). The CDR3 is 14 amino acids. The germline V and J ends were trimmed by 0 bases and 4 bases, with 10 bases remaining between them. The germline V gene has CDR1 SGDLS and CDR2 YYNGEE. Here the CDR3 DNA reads TGTGCCAGCAGCGTAGGGGGGACGTTCTATGGCTACACCTTC. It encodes CASSVGGTFYGYTF.

The CDR3 nucleotides are TGTGCCAGCAGTTACCGGCAGGGGACCTATGGCTACACCTTC. It translates to CASSYRQGTYGYTF. The chain combines TRBV6-1 with TRBJ1-2, with D possibly matching TRBD1 (6 bases). CDR1 is MNHNS and CDR2 is SASEGT in the germline V gene. This CDR3 region has 14 residues. Trimming stripped 5 bases from V and 4 bases from J, with 14 bases between.

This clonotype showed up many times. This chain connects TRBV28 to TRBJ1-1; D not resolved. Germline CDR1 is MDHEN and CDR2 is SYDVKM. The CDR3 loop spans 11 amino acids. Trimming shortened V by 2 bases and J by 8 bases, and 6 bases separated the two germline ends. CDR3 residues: CASSLAIEAFF. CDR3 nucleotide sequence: TGTGCCAGCAGTTTAGCGATAGAAGCTTTCTTT.

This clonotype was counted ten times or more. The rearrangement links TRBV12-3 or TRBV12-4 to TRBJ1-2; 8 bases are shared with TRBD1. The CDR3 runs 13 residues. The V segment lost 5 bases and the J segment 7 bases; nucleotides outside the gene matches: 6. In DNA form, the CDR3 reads TGTGCCAGCAGTCCAGGGACAGGTCGTGGCTACACCTTC. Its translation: CASSPGTGRGYTF.

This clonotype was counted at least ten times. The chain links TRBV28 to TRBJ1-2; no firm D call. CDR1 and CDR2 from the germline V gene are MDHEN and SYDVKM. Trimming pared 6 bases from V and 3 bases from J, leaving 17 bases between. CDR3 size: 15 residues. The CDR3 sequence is CASSPWQDPHYGYTF. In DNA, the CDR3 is TGTGCCAGCAGCCCCTGGCAGGATCCCCACTATGGCTACACCTTC.

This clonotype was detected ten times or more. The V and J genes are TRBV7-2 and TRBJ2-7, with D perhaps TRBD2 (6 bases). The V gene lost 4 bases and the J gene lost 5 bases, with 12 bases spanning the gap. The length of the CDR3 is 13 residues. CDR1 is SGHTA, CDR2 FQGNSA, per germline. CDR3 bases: TGTGCCAGCAGCTCGTCTAGCGTGCACGAGCAGTACTTC. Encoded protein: CASSSSSVHEQYF.

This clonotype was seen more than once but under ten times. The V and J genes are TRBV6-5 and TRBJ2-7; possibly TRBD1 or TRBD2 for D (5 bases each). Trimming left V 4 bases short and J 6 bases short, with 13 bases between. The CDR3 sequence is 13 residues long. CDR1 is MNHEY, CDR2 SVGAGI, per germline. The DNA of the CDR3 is TGTGCCAGCAGTTCCGGGGCCTTCGGCGAGCAGTACTTC. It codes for CASSSGAFGEQYF.

The CDR3 DNA is TGTGCCACCAGCAGTACTTGGCGGAGCGGACCAAACTCCAATGAGCAGTTCTTC. Translating it yields CATSSTWRSGPNSNEQFF. The rearrangement joins TRBV15 to TRBJ2-1; weak D call: TRBD2 (5 bases). Deletions cut 3 bases from V and 6 bases from J, with 24 bases between. The CDR3 totals 18 residues. Germline lookup yields CDR1 LNHNV and CDR2 YYDKDF (reference sequence).

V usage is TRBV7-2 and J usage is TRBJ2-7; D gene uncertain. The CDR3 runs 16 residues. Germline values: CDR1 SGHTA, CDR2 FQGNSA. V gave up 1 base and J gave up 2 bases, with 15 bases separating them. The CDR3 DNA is TGTGCCAGCAGCTTAGTTGGCGGAAGGAGCCCCTACGAGCAGTACTTC. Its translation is CASSLVGGRSPYEQYF. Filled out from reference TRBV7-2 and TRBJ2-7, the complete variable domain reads GAGVSQSPSNKVTEKGKDVELRCDPISGHTALYWYRQSLGQGLEFLIYFQGNSAPDKSGLPSDRFSAERTGGSVSTLTIQRTQQEDSAVYLCASSLVGGRSPYEQYFGPGTRLTVT.

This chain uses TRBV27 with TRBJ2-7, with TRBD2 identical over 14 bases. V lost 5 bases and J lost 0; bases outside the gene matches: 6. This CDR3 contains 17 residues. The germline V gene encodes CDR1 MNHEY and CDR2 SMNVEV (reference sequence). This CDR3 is CASSGLAGGPHSYEQYF. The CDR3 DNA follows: TGTGCCAGCAGTGGACTAGCGGGAGGACCCCACTCCTACGAGCAGTACTTC.

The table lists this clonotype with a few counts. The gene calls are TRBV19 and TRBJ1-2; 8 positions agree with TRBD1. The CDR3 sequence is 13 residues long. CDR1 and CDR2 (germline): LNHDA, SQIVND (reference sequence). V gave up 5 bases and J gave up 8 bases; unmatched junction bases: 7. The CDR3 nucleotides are TGTGCCAGTAGTCCGGGACAGGTTGGCGGCTACACCTTC. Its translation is CASSPGQVGGYTF.

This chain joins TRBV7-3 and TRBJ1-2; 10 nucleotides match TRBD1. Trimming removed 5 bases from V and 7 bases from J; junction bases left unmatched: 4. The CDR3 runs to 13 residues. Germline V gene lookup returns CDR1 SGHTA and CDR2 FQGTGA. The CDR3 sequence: CASSNGTGVGYTF. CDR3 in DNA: TGTGCCAGCAGCAACGGGACAGGGGTTGGCTACACCTTC.